The 3 T cell receptor beta chains below come from one sample, sequenced in a study of technical replicates of blood from a handful of donors. Produced via immunoSEQ multiplex PCR; TCRdb's table is partial and in-frame only. The data show around 80,000 clones, 93% seen once. The sequencing input was T cells isolated from PBMCs. Every receptor here comes from a human donor in good health.

The chain carries TRBV5-4 and TRBJ2-2; a possible D gene is TRBD2 (6 bases). CDR3 size: 15 residues. The V gene lost 3 bases and the J gene lost 6 bases, with 15 bases spanning the gap. CDR1 SGHNT and CDR2 YYREEE come from the germline V gene (reference sequence). CDR3 amino acids: CASSSSGWGAGELFF. The CDR3 DNA follows: TGTGCCAGCAGCTCGAGCGGGTGGGGGGCCGGGGAGCTGTTTTTT.

V and J are TRBV15 and TRBJ2-3, with 12 bases fitting TRBD1. V was clipped by 8 bases and J by 5 bases; unmatched bases: 11. The CDR3 has 16 residues. Germline-derived CDR1 and CDR2 are LNHNV and YYDKDF (reference sequence). DNA for the CDR3: TGTGCCACCGGGGGGGGGACAGGGGGCTCACAAGATACGCAGTATTTT. It translates to CATGGGTGGSQDTQYF.

This chain links TRBV7-9 with TRBJ1-5; D is unclear. From germline, CDR1 is SEHNR and CDR2 FQNEAQ (reference sequence). The CDR3 is 13 amino acids. V was cut by 5 bases and J by 7 bases, with 12 bases left in between. As DNA, the CDR3 is TGTGCCAGCAGCCCGCGGGTCGGCCAGCCCCAGCATTTT. Protein sequence: CASSPRVGQPQHF.